This entry is about one TCR beta chain. The germline gives CDR1 MNHNS, CDR2 SASEGT. Trimming left V 2 bases short and J 0 bases short, with 13 bases between. This CDR3 spans 16 amino acids. The sample originates from a study of blood T cell repertoires in COVID-19. Study-wide background: Acute and convalescent COVID-19 samples came from the United States, Italy and Spain. Sample material is recorded as cDNA or gDNA derived from T cells, B-cell-depleted T cells, or PBMCs.

Measured with immunoSEQ multiplex PCR; TCRdb has only the in-frame clones, and not every one. The sample includes fewer than 350,000 clones, around 81% of them seen just once. Sequencing used peripheral blood. The chain recombines TRBV6-1 with TRBJ1-2; TRBD1 might be the D (6 bases). The origin of this receptor is a woman aged 55-70 years with active or convalescent COVID-19. The CDR3 coding sequence is TGTGCCAGCAGTGAACTAACAGGGACCCCTAACTATGGCTACACCTTC. As protein: CASSELTGTPNYGYTF.